This T cell receptor beta chain is drawn from a study of T cell changes during pregnancy in multiple sclerosis. Sequencing used immunoSEQ multiplex PCR; TCRdb keeps in-frame clones, though not all of them. The table shows approximately 93,000 clones, with 85% to 95% occurring only once. The CDR3 is 17 amino acids. V shed 0 bases, J shed 7 bases, and the junction held 10 bases outside the gene matches. The germline V gene has CDR1 SGHKS and CDR2 YYEKEE (reference sequence). The clonotype was recovered from a female donor in good health, enrolled as a control in a pregnancy study. The chain has TRBV5-5 and TRBJ2-2; 9 nucleotides match TRBD1. The sample consisted of peripheral blood, taken in the first trimester of pregnancy. The CDR3 loop reads CASSLGPSDRGYGELFF. CDR3 sequence (DNA): TGTGCCAGCAGCTTGGGGCCTTCAGACAGGGGGTACGGGGAGCTGTTTTTT. The complete variable domain, with remaining parts taken from reference TRBV5-5 and TRBJ2-2, reads DAGVTQSPTHLIKTRGQQVTLRCSPISGHKSVSWYQQVLGQGPQFIFQYYEKEERGRGNFPDRFSARQFPNYSSELNVNALLLGDSALYLCASSLGPSDRGYGELFFGEGSRLTVL.